Listed below are T cell receptor beta chains from one sample, sequenced in a study of cytomegalovirus exposure and HLA in healthy donors. Sequencing was performed with immunoSEQ multiplex PCR; in TCRdb, only in-frame clones are kept and a portion is missing. The sample shows 150,000 to 200,000 clones, approximately 83% of them seen only once. Sequenced sample: PBMCs. The receptors originated from a woman aged 18-29 years in good health and CMV-seropositive. Each CDR3 is given with its conserved first and last residue. D genes are given only for firm matches. The size entry is marked missing in some rows and otherwise reads once, few, many or a size class.

j_call v_call d_call clone_size cdr3_aa cdr3_nt
TRBJ2-3 TRBV13 . . CASSGSGVGTDTQYF TGTGCCAGCAGCGGTTCAGGGGTGGGCACAGATACGCAGTATTTT
TRBJ2-3 TRBV9 . . CASRRQFTDTQYF TGTGCCAGCAGAAGACAGTTCACAGATACGCAGTATTTT
TRBJ1-5 TRBV27 TRBD1 . CASSPDRAYQPQHF TGTGCCAGCAGCCCAGACAGGGCCTATCAGCCCCAGCATTTT
TRBJ2-7 TRBV27 . . CASSPGDLLVWEQYF TGTGCCAGCAGTCCGGGGGACCTATTGGTATGGGAGCAGTACTTC
TRBJ1-2 TRBV9 . . CASSAAGYGYTF TGTGCCAGCAGCGCGGCAGGCTATGGCTACACCTTC
TRBJ1-4 TRBV15 TRBD1 . CATSRGGQGNEKLFF TGTGCCACCAGCAGAGGGGGACAGGGTAATGAAAAACTGTTTTTT
TRBJ1-2 TRBV5-4 . once CASSWRQKIYGYTF TGTGCCAGCAGCTGGAGGCAGAAGATCTATGGCTACACCTTC
TRBJ1-6 TRBV27 . . CASSLRQGDSPLHF TGTGCCAGCAGTCTACGACAAGGTGATTCACCCCTCCACTTT
TRBJ2-5 TRBV25-1 TRBD1 . CASSETGGTETQYF TGTGCCAGCAGTGAGACAGGGGGGACGGAGACCCAGTACTTC
TRBJ1-5 TRBV27 . . CASSLARNQPQHF TGTGCCAGCAGTTTAGCCAGGAATCAGCCCCAGCATTTT
TRBJ2-3 TRBV18 . . CASRTRTGTDTQYF TGTGCCAGCCGAACCCGGACAGGCACAGATACGCAGTATTTT
TRBJ2-7 TRBV5-1 . . CASSRGAGGYEQYF TGCGCCAGCAGCCGCGGGGCTGGGGGTTACGAGCAGTACTTC
TRBJ1-1 TRBV5-4 TRBD1 once CASSAGTGNMNTEAFF TGTGCCAGCAGCGCCGGGACAGGGAACATGAACACTGAAGCTTTCTTT
TRBJ2-7 TRBV20-1 . . CSAGTTYEQYF TGCAGTGCTGGGACAACCTACGAGCAGTACTTC
TRBJ1-3 TRBV25-1 . . CASKDSRGGNTIYF TGTGCCAGCAAGGACAGTAGAGGTGGAAACACCATATATTTT
TRBJ2-7 TRBV4-1 TRBD2 . CASSQGGGATYEQYF TGCGCCAGCAGCCAAGGGGGAGGGGCCACCTACGAGCAGTACTTC
TRBJ2-6 TRBV29-1 . . CSARHSGANVLTF TGCAGCGCCAGGCACTCTGGGGCCAACGTCCTGACTTTC
TRBJ2-6 TRBV19 . . CASSNKGQMISSGANVLTF TGTGCCAGTAGTAATAAGGGGCAGATGATCAGCTCTGGGGCCAACGTCCTGACTTTC
TRBJ1-2 TRBV6-1 TRBD1 . CASTGDRGGGGYTF TGTGCCAGCACCGGGGACAGGGGGGGTGGTGGCTACACCTTC
TRBJ2-2 TRBV5-1 . . CASSGRRGRYGTAGELFF TGCGCCAGCAGCGGTAGGCGGGGCCGCTATGGTACCGCCGGGGAGCTGTTTTTT
TRBJ1-1 TRBV10-3 TRBD1 . CAISESGGTGRGSTEAFF TGTGCCATCAGTGAGTCTGGAGGGACAGGGAGGGGGAGCACTGAAGCTTTCTTT
TRBJ2-1 TRBV27 . . CASISAADYNEQFF TGTGCCAGCATATCTGCGGCAGACTACAATGAGCAGTTCTTC
TRBJ2-7 TRBV18 . . CASSPMADTYEQYF TGTGCCAGCTCACCAATGGCGGACACCTACGAGCAGTACTTC
TRBJ1-1 TRBV6-5 . . CASSQIPQAEAFF TGTGCCAGCAGTCAAATCCCCCAAGCAGAAGCTTTCTTT
TRBJ1-2 TRBV29-1 . once CSAEAGSFGYTF TGCAGCGCAGAAGCCGGGAGCTTTGGCTACACCTTC
TRBJ2-7 TRBV5-8 . . CASSLNTGLIGYEQYF TGTGCCAGCAGCTTAAATACAGGGCTCATCGGGTACGAGCAGTACTTC
TRBJ2-1 TRBV6-5 . once CASSYRGGPYNEQFF TGTGCCAGCAGTTACAGGGGGGGCCCCTACAATGAGCAGTTCTTC
TRBJ1-1 TRBV11-2 . . CASSSDRSEAFF TGTGCCAGCAGCTCCGACAGGTCCGAAGCTTTCTTT
TRBJ1-2 TRBV7-2 . few CASSLEQGLGGYTF TGTGCCAGCAGCTTAGAACAGGGTTTAGGTGGCTACACCTTC
TRBJ1-2 TRBV7-2 . . CASSSPGRVYGYTF TGTGCCAGCAGCTCCCCGGGGAGGGTCTATGGCTACACCTTC
TRBJ1-6 TRBV5-1 TRBD1 once CASTERDRDTPLHF TGCGCCAGTACAGAAAGAGACAGGGATACACCCCTCCACTTT
TRBJ1-5 TRBV27 . . CASSLSSTNQPQHF TGTGCCAGCAGTTTATCGAGTACTAATCAGCCCCAGCATTTT
TRBJ2-7 TRBV11-2 . . CASSRTRDEQYF TGTGCCAGCAGCCGAACCAGGGACGAGCAGTACTTC
TRBJ1-6 TRBV12-2 . few CASRPIGGNSPLHF TGTGCAAGTCGCCCCATCGGGGGAAATTCACCCCTCCACTTT
TRBJ2-3 TRBV9 TRBD2 . CASSPSGGGKDTQYF TGTGCCAGCAGCCCGTCGGGGGGGGGAAAAGATACGCAGTATTTT
TRBJ2-7 TRBV28 . . CASSLYPFYEQYF TGTGCCAGCAGTTTATATCCATTCTACGAGCAGTACTTC
TRBJ1-2 TRBV6-1 TRBD1 few CASAQQTGGNGYTF TGTGCCAGCGCGCAACAGACAGGGGGCAATGGCTACACCTTC
TRBJ1-2 TRBV6-5 . . CASSGGTRGYGYTF TGTGCCAGCAGTGGGGGGACCCGTGGCTATGGCTACACCTTC
TRBJ1-1 TRBV6-5 . . CASSYGGLMNTEAFF TGTGCCAGCAGTTACGGGGGACTAATGAACACTGAAGCTTTCTTT
TRBJ2-7 TRBV5-4 . . CASSSPYEQYF TGTGCCAGCAGCTCTCCCTACGAGCAGTACTTC
TRBJ1-3 TRBV19 . . CASSMPGAGNTIYF TGTGCCAGTAGTATGCCAGGGGCTGGAAACACCATATATTTT
TRBJ2-1 TRBV19 TRBD2 . CASSRLARNEQFF TGTGCCAGTAGTCGACTAGCCCGCAATGAGCAGTTCTTC
TRBJ2-1 TRBV9 . . CASSPPARSSSYNEQFF TGTGCCAGCAGCCCTCCCGCGCGGTCGAGCTCCTACAATGAGCAGTTCTTC
TRBJ1-1 TRBV5-1 TRBD1 . CASNQQGLNTEAFF TGCGCCAGCAACCAACAGGGGTTGAACACTGAAGCTTTCTTT
TRBJ2-1 TRBV4-1 TRBD1 . CASSQETSGQRMFF TGCGCCAGCAGCCAAGAGACCTCGGGACAGAGAATGTTCTTC
TRBJ1-3 TRBV2 . . CASSVNTIYF TGTGCCAGCTCGGTTAACACCATATATTTT
TRBJ1-5 TRBV19 . . CASSIAGLGPQHF TGTGCCAGTAGTATAGCGGGGTTGGGGCCCCAGCATTTT
TRBJ2-5 TRBV7-2 . . CASSLTEETQYF TGTGCCAGCAGCTTAACAGAAGAGACCCAGTACTTC
TRBJ1-2 TRBV5-7 . . CASSLGVLGGLNYGYTF TGTGCCAGCAGCTTGGGGGTTCTTGGGGGGTTGAACTATGGCTACACCTTC
TRBJ1-6 TRBV6-5 . . CASSKQGYNSPLHF TGTGCCAGCAGTAAACAGGGCTATAATTCACCCCTCCACTTT
TRBJ1-5 TRBV7-3 TRBD1 . CASSVTGQALLPQHF TGTGCCAGCAGCGTGACGGGACAGGCCCTTTTGCCCCAGCATTTT
TRBJ2-5 TRBV20-1 . few CSARETGTQYF TGCAGTGCTAGAGAAACCGGGACCCAGTACTTC
TRBJ1-2 TRBV7-8 TRBD1 . CASSLTRQGAMGGYTF TGTGCCAGCAGCCTCACCAGACAGGGGGCCATGGGTGGCTACACCTTC
TRBJ2-3 TRBV6-5 . once CASSKGGRTQYF TGTGCCAGCAGCAAGGGGGGGAGAACGCAGTATTTT
TRBJ1-1 TRBV2 . . CASSARLGGNTEAFF TGTGCCAGCAGTGCCCGGTTAGGGGGGAACACTGAAGCTTTCTTT
TRBJ1-6 TRBV27 TRBD1 . CASSLSLDRRVTYNSPLHF TGTGCCAGCAGTCTATCCTTGGACAGGCGCGTTACCTATAATTCACCCCTCCACTTT
TRBJ1-6 TRBV6-1 . many CASSEVYGQGHSPLHF TGTGCCAGCAGTGAAGTGTATGGGCAGGGTCATTCACCCCTCCACTTT
TRBJ1-5 TRBV18 . . CASSPTRGLEGPQHF TGTGCCAGCTCACCCACTCGAGGACTCGAGGGGCCCCAGCATTTT